A selection of T cell receptor beta chains follows, all from one sample in a study of blood T cell repertoires in COVID-19. TCRdb keeps only in-frame clones here, not all; method: immunoSEQ multiplex PCR. The table records 300,000 to 400,000 clones, around nine tenths of them present only once. Sequencing input: peripheral blood. These TCRs come from a young woman who had recovered from COVID-19. The CDR3 runs from the conserved cysteine through the conserved F or W. The D gene is left open where the match is weak. Only some rows state a clone size, as once, few, many or a class for expanded clones.

TRBJ1-3 NA NA TRBV5-6 TGTGCCAGCAGCTTGGACAGGGTATCGGGAAACACCATATATTTT CASSLDRVSGNTIYF
TRBJ1-1 once TRBD1 TRBV6-2/TRBV6-3 TGTGCCAGCAGTTACCATGGGACAGGGGGCCTGGAAGCTTTCTTT CASSYHGTGGLEAFF
TRBJ2-1 NA NA TRBV9 TGTGCCAGCAGTCAGGGGAGCTCCTACAATGAGCAGTTCTTC CASSQGSSYNEQFF
TRBJ2-1 NA TRBD1 TRBV7-2 TGTGCCAGCAGCCGGCCCAGGGGGAAAAATAACAATGAGCAGTTCTTC CASSRPRGKNNNEQFF
TRBJ2-1 NA NA TRBV4-3 TGCGCCAGCAGCCAAGCCCGAGGAGGCTATGAGCAGTTCTTC CASSQARGGYEQFF
TRBJ2-1 NA TRBD2 TRBV5-1 TGCGCCAGCAGCTCAATTACTAGCGGGAGTATCAATGAGCAGTTCTTC CASSSITSGSINEQFF
TRBJ2-5 NA TRBD1 TRBV5-5 TGTGCCAGCAGCTATAACAGGGGGGAGACCCAGTACTTC CASSYNRGETQYF
TRBJ2-3 NA NA TRBV10-2 TGCGCCAGCAGTGAAGGACGGACAGCGCTGCGACCCGATACGCAGTATTTT CASSEGRTALRPDTQYF
TRBJ1-1 NA TRBD1 TRBV9 TGTGCCAGCAGCCGGACAGGGATGAACACTGAAGCTTTCTTT CASSRTGMNTEAFF
TRBJ2-2 NA NA TRBV19 TGTGCCAGTAGTATGGCCCGGAACACCGGGGAGCTGTTTTTT CASSMARNTGELFF
TRBJ2-2 NA TRBD2 TRBV19 TGTGCCAGTAGTACACCCCCGGGACTAGCGGGAGGGAGGAGGACCGGGGAGCTGTTTTTT CASSTPPGLAGGRRTGELFF
TRBJ1-2 NA TRBD1 TRBV5-4 TGTGCCAGCAGCCTCCGGGACAGGGGTTACGGCTACACCTTC CASSLRDRGYGYTF
TRBJ2-3 NA TRBD2 TRBV5-1 TGCGCCAGCAGCCCCCGGGCGGGAGGGAACACAGATACGCAGTATTTT CASSPRAGGNTDTQYF
TRBJ2-1 NA TRBD2 TRBV5-1 TGCGCCAGCAGCTCGATGTCGACTAGCGGAGAAACCTACAATGAGCAGTTCTTC CASSSMSTSGETYNEQFF
TRBJ2-2 NA NA TRBV5-1 TGCGCCAGCAGCTCCGTCCCGGGAAGGAACACCGGGGAGCTGTTTTTT CASSSVPGRNTGELFF
TRBJ1-3 NA NA TRBV7-9 TGTGCCAGCAGTTCAGCCCAGGCTGGGAACACCATATATTTT CASSSAQAGNTIYF
TRBJ2-5 NA NA TRBV5-1 TGCGCCAGCAGCTTGCAGGGGATTGGAGAGACCCAGTACTTC CASSLQGIGETQYF
TRBJ2-1 NA TRBD2 TRBV3-1/TRBV3-2 TGTGCCAGCAGACACAAGGGGTGGGCCAGCGGGGACAATGAGCAGTTCTTC CASRHKGWASGDNEQFF
TRBJ2-2 NA NA TRBV9 TGTGCCAGCAGTCTAGGAAGTGGTAACGGGGAGCTGTTTTTT CASSLGSGNGELFF
TRBJ2-2 NA TRBD2 TRBV19 TGTGCCAGTAGCCAGACTAGCGGGGGAGCCCTCTCCACCGGGGAGCTGTTTTTT CASSQTSGGALSTGELFF
TRBJ1-2 NA TRBD1 TRBV29-1 TGCAGCGTTGAGGGTGACAGGGACGGCTACACCTTC CSVEGDRDGYTF
TRBJ2-3 NA NA TRBV29-1 TGCAGCGTTGTCGGGTTAGCGGAAAGCACAGATACGCAGTATTTT CSVVGLAESTDTQYF
TRBJ2-3 once TRBD2 TRBV6-4 TGTGCCAGCAGCAAGGGGAGTGCGGGAGGGCCAGATACGCAGTATTTT CASSKGSAGGPDTQYF
TRBJ1-1 NA NA TRBV4-3 TGCGCCAGCAGCCAAGGTCCGGGGTACACTGAAGCTTTCTTT CASSQGPGYTEAFF
TRBJ2-1 NA TRBD2 TRBV5-6 TGTGCCAGCAGCTGGACGCGGGGACTACTTGGGAATGAGCAGTTCTTC CASSWTRGLLGNEQFF
TRBJ2-5 once NA TRBV3-1/TRBV3-2 TGTGCCAGCAGCCTAATAAGACTATTTCCTTATTTAAACCGCATCCAAGAGACCCAGTACTTC CASSLIRLFPYLNRIQETQYF
TRBJ1-2 NA NA TRBV7-2 TGTGCCAGCAGCTGGGACATCGGAAACTATGGCTACACCTTC CASSWDIGNYGYTF
TRBJ2-3 NA NA TRBV30 TGTGCCTTACTCGGGAGTCCGACAGATACGCAGTATTTT CALLGSPTDTQYF
TRBJ1-6 NA TRBD1 TRBV9 TGTGCCAGCAGCTCCGGACAGGGAGTGGGGTCACCCCTCCACTTT CASSSGQGVGSPLHF
TRBJ2-1 NA TRBD2 TRBV7-9 TGTGCCAGCAGCATTGGACTAGCGGGAGAGAACTACAATGAGCAGTTCTTC CASSIGLAGENYNEQFF
TRBJ2-1 NA NA TRBV12-3/TRBV12-4 TGTGCCACCCTGACAAGCACAGGCAATGAGCAGTTCTTC CATLTSTGNEQFF
TRBJ1-1 NA NA TRBV12-5 TGTGCTAGTGGTTTGGTACGGCGGGGTTTCGCACCTAACACTGAAGCTTTCTTT CASGLVRRGFAPNTEAFF
TRBJ2-3 NA TRBD1 TRBV3-1/TRBV3-2 TGTGCCAGCAGCCCGTGGACAGGGGACCGAGATACGCAGTATTTT CASSPWTGDRDTQYF
TRBJ1-4 NA NA TRBV2 TGTGCCAGCAGTGGGGGATTGACAGGATATAATGAAAAACTGTTTTTT CASSGGLTGYNEKLFF
TRBJ1-4 NA NA TRBV21-1 TGTGCCAGCAGCAAAGGTCGGTCTGAGGTAGGAGAAAAACTGTTTTTT CASSKGRSEVGEKLFF
TRBJ1-1 NA NA TRBV6-5 TGTGCCAGCAGTCCCACCACGGTTCTAAACACTGAAGCTTTCTTT CASSPTTVLNTEAFF
TRBJ2-1 NA TRBD2 TRBV7-9 TGTGCCAGCAGCTTAGAGGGCGGGAGTAGGAATGAGCAGTTCTTC CASSLEGGSRNEQFF
TRBJ1-3 NA TRBD1 TRBV19 TGTGCCAGTAGTATCCAGGGACAGCTTGGAAACACCATATATTTT CASSIQGQLGNTIYF
TRBJ1-6 NA TRBD1 TRBV7-2 TGTGCCAGCAGCGCCCGGGGACAGGGAAATTCACCCCTCCACTTT CASSARGQGNSPLHF
TRBJ2-1 NA TRBD2 TRBV27 TGTGCCAGCAGTTCAGGACTAGCGGGAGAGAATGAGCAGTTCTTC CASSSGLAGENEQFF
TRBJ1-1 NA TRBD1 TRBV4-3 TGCGCCAGCAGCCAACTCGGACAGGGGGATTTGTACACTGAAGCTTTCTTT CASSQLGQGDLYTEAFF
TRBJ2-5 NA NA TRBV2 TGTGCCAGCCTTTCTCTGGCAGGGGACATCAAGACCCAGTACTTC CASLSLAGDIKTQYF
TRBJ1-2 NA NA TRBV5-4 TGTGCCAGCAGCTTTGACAGTAGCTATGGCTACACCTTC CASSFDSSYGYTF
TRBJ1-1 NA TRBD1 TRBV27 TGTGCCAGCAGTTTATCGCCGACAGGGCTGAACACTGAAGCTTTCTTT CASSLSPTGLNTEAFF
TRBJ2-5 NA NA TRBV27 TGTGCCAGCAGTTTATGGGGCGGAGAGACCCAGTACTTC CASSLWGGETQYF
TRBJ1-1 NA NA TRBV19 TGTGCCAGTAGTATCCTTGGGGGGTTGACTGAAGCTTTCTTT CASSILGGLTEAFF
TRBJ2-1 NA NA TRBV2 TGTGCCAGCAGTGATTCCTATCAGGCACATATCGAGCAGTTCTTC CASSDSYQAHIEQFF
TRBJ1-2 NA TRBD1 TRBV4-3 TGCGCCAGCAGCCAAGATGGTCGGGACAGGGGGCCTGGCTACACCTTC CASSQDGRDRGPGYTF
TRBJ2-4 NA NA TRBV7-9 TGTGCCAGCAGCTTAGGGCGCGGGGTAGCGGCTTTAGCCAAAAACATTCAGTACTTC CASSLGRGVAALAKNIQYF
TRBJ2-5 NA TRBD2 TRBV7-2 TGTGCCAGCAGCTTAGCGCCATTGGCGGGAGGGGGAGAGACCCAGTACTTC CASSLAPLAGGGETQYF
TRBJ1-2 NA NA TRBV24-1 TGTGCCACGCGGGGGCCCCCCCCGGATGGCTACACCTTC CATRGPPPDGYTF
TRBJ2-2 NA NA TRBV2 TGTGCCAGCAGGGTTGGGGGCAACACCGGGGAGCTGTTTTTT CASRVGGNTGELFF
TRBJ1-6 NA TRBD1 TRBV18 TGTGCCAGCTCAAAGGACAGGGGAAACTCACCCCTCCACTTT CASSKDRGNSPLHF
TRBJ2-3 NA TRBD1 TRBV9 TGTGCCAGCAGCGTCCGCCCGATCCCGACAGGGGCTACAGATACGCAGTATTTT CASSVRPIPTGATDTQYF
TRBJ2-6 NA NA TRBV30 TGTGCCTGGACTAACAGGATCTCTGGGGCCAACGTCCTGACTTTC CAWTNRISGANVLTF
TRBJ2-3 NA TRBD2 TRBV7-9 TGTGCCAGCAGCGTTAGCGGGAGGGGCACAGATACGCAGTATTTT CASSVSGRGTDTQYF